Each of the 29 T cell receptor beta chains below was sequenced from the same sample in a study of blood T cell repertoires in COVID-19. Profiled with immunoSEQ multiplex PCR; TCRdb holds only in-frame clones, not every one. Here the sample spans fewer than 20,000 clones, 93% being singletons. Sequenced input: peripheral blood. These receptors were taken from a woman aged 45-59 years with active COVID-19.

The J gene is TRBJ2-5, the V gene TRBV28, with TRBD1 matching 8 bases. This CDR3 comprises 14 residues. V lost 2 bases, J lost 5 bases, and 4 bases stayed unmatched. CDR1 and CDR2 (germline): MDHEN, SYDVKM. In nucleotides, the CDR3 is TGTGCCAGCAGTTTACAGGGGGCATACGAGACCCAGTACTTC. Its protein is CASSLQGAYETQYF. The whole variable domain, filled in from reference TRBV28 and TRBJ2-5, reads DVKVTQSSRYLVKRTGEKVFLECVQDMDHENMFWYRQDPGLGLRLIYFSYDVKMKEKGDIPEGYSVSREKKERFSLILESASTNQTSMYLCASSLQGAYETQYFGPGTRLLVL.

The genes are TRBV19 and TRBJ2-7; 7 bases align to TRBD2. There are 16 residues in the CDR3. V lost 2 bases and J lost 0; bases outside the gene matches: 7. The germline V gene encodes CDR1 LNHDA and CDR2 SQIVND (reference sequence). This CDR3 reads CASSINAGVPSYEQYF. The CDR3, as DNA: TGTGCCAGTAGTATAAACGCGGGAGTGCCCTCCTACGAGCAGTACTTC.

This clone has just one count. This chain connects TRBV30 to TRBJ2-1, with 9 bases aligning to TRBD1. The trim removed 0 bases at V and 6 bases at J, leaving 9 bases unmatched. The CDR3 is 16 residues long. Per germline, CDR1 GTSNPN and CDR2 SVGIG (reference sequence). In nucleotides, the CDR3 is TGTGCCTGGAGTGTTCGCCGGACAGGGGAGCGCAATGAGCAGTTCTTC. It translates to CAWSVRRTGERNEQFF.

The chain employs TRBV21-1 and TRBJ2-7; TRBD2, the table's D call, lacks a check against the DNA. TRBV21-1 is flagged as a pseudogene. CDR3 length equals 16 residues. The CDR3: CASSTSGLAGCYEQYF. In DNA form, the CDR3 reads TGTGCCAGCAGCACCTCGGGACTAGCGGGATGCTACGAGCAGTACTTC.

There are a few counts of this clone. The chain uses TRBV30 and TRBJ2-7; D not certain. V lost 3 bases, J lost 3 bases, and 3 bases lay in between. The CDR3 totals 10 residues. The germline gives CDR1 GTSNPN, CDR2 SVGIG (reference sequence). The chain's CDR3 is CAWSHYEQYF. As DNA, the CDR3 is TGTGCCTGGAGCCACTACGAGCAGTACTTC.

This sequence joins TRBV28 and TRBJ1-2; D gene unclear. The CDR3 spans 13 residues. V dropped 3 bases and J dropped 4 bases, with 9 bases sitting between them. Germline loops: CDR1 MDHEN, CDR2 SYDVKM. The CDR3 DNA is TGTGCCAGCAGTTTTCGCAGGATCTATGGCTACACCTTC. Residues: CASSFRRIYGYTF.

The V and J genes are TRBV4-1 and TRBJ2-7; 7 bases are shared with TRBD1. Germline V CDR1 and CDR2: MGHRA, YSYEKL. V shed 1 base, J shed 12 bases, and the junction held 6 bases outside the gene matches. CDR3 length equals 12 residues. CDR3 loop: CASSQVLGTVYF. DNA of the CDR3: TGCGCCAGCAGCCAAGTACTCGGGACAGTGTACTTC.

This clone appeared once. This chain connects TRBV28 to TRBJ2-1; 7 positions match TRBD2. This CDR3 spans 14 amino acids. The germline V gene encodes CDR1 MDHEN and CDR2 SYDVKM. Trimming took 3 bases from V and 7 from J; bases not matched to a gene: 6. Written as DNA, the CDR3 is TGTGCCAGCAGTTTGGGACTACCGGGGAATGAGCAGTTCTTC. Translation: CASSLGLPGNEQFF.

This rearrangement joins TRBV4-1 to TRBJ2-7; TRBD1 might be the D (6 bases). This CDR3 is 12 amino acids long. The germline gives CDR1 MGHRA, CDR2 YSYEKL. V was shortened by 5 bases and J by 3 bases, with 8 bases between the two germline ends. Written as DNA, the CDR3 is TGCGCCAGCAGCTCGGACAGCTACGAGCAGTACTTC. Residues: CASSSDSYEQYF.

J is TRBJ2-7 and V is TRBV27; maybe TRBD2 (6 bases). V was shortened by 0 bases and J by 2 bases, with 11 bases between the two germline ends. Germline-derived CDR1 and CDR2 are MNHEY and SMNVEV (reference sequence). The CDR3 is 15 amino acids. The CDR3 sequence: CASSLSRGTPYEQYF. DNA of the CDR3: TGTGCCAGCAGTTTATCCCGGGGGACCCCCTACGAGCAGTACTTC.

CDR3 region: CASSGGQGSNQPQHF. CDR3 coding DNA: TGTGCCAGCAGCGGCGGACAGGGAAGCAATCAGCCCCAGCATTTT. The chain combines TRBV9 with TRBJ1-5; 8 bases line up with TRBD1. The V segment lost 3 bases and the J segment 1 base; nucleotides outside the gene matches: 3. The germline gives CDR1 SGDLS, CDR2 YYNGEE. The CDR3 contains 15 residues.

The rearrangement joins TRBV10-3 to TRBJ1-2; TRBD1 is a possible D gene (5 bases). The CDR3 has 16 residues. V was clipped by 3 bases and J by 5 bases, with 19 bases between them. Germline V lookup: CDR1 ENHRY, CDR2 SYGVKD. This chain's CDR3 is CAISDPRETDPYGYTF. The CDR3 region has the DNA TGTGCCATCAGTGATCCCCGGGAGACAGATCCTTATGGCTACACCTTC.

V usage is TRBV2 and J usage is TRBJ2-2; 7 bases align to TRBD1. Per germline, CDR1 SNHLY and CDR2 FYNNEI. This CDR3 spans 14 amino acids. V lost 4 bases to trimming and J lost 6 bases; unmatched junction nucleotides: 5. This chain's CDR3 is CASSVNRGAGELFF. The CDR3 bases are TGTGCCAGCAGTGTCAACAGGGGCGCCGGGGAGCTGTTTTTT.

V is TRBV19 and J is TRBJ1-2; no reliable D call. Trimming pared 6 bases from V and 1 base from J, leaving 15 bases between. The CDR3 covers 15 residues. The germline V gene has CDR1 LNHDA and CDR2 SQIVND (reference sequence). CDR3 DNA sequence: TGTGCCAGTAGCCCTGATGGAGCATTTAACTATGGCTACACCTTC. This translates into CASSPDGAFNYGYTF.

The chain has TRBV7-2 and TRBJ2-7; 8 nucleotides agree with TRBD1. In germline, CDR1 is SGHTA, CDR2 FQGNSA. The ends lost 5 bases at V and 5 bases at J; junction bases unmatched: 8. CDR3 length: 14 residues. As DNA, the CDR3 is TGTGCCAGCAGCCTAGGACAGGGTGGTGACGAGCAGTACTTC. This encodes CASSLGQGGDEQYF.

The chain has TRBV5-6 and TRBJ2-1, with 12 bases that match TRBD2. After removal of 4 bases from V and 4 bases from J, the junction contained 3 bases not matched to a gene. CDR3 length: 15 residues. From germline, CDR1 is SGHDT and CDR2 YYEEEE. CDR3 coding DNA: TGTGCCAGCAGCGCCGGGACTAGCGGGTACAATGAGCAGTTCTTC. Its translation is CASSAGTSGYNEQFF.

The chain couples TRBV18 to TRBJ2-7; perhaps TRBD2 as D (5 bases). The germline gives CDR1 KGHSH, CDR2 LQKENI. The V gene lost 3 bases and the J gene lost 4 bases, with 7 bases spanning the gap. The length of the CDR3 is 12 residues. In DNA form, the CDR3 reads TGTGCCAGCTCACCTCGGGGTTACGAGCAGTACTTC. Encoded protein: CASSPRGYEQYF.

The rearrangement links TRBV10-3 to TRBJ1-1, with D tentatively TRBD1 (6 bases). Trimming cost V 6 bases and J 0 bases, with 8 bases left between them. The CDR3 is 13 amino acids. Germline CDR1 ENHRY, CDR2 SYGVKD. CDR3 loop: CAIRRDMNTEAFF. In nucleotides, the CDR3 is TGTGCCATCAGAAGGGACATGAACACTGAAGCTTTCTTT.

The chain carries TRBV19 and TRBJ2-4; 9 bases fit TRBD1. V was pared by 10 bases and J by 0 bases, with 16 bases of the junction left unmatched. CDR3 length: 18 amino acids. CDR1 is LNHDA and CDR2 is SQIVND in the germline V gene (reference sequence). CDR3 DNA: TGTGCCACCTCCCCGAGGGACAGGGTGTTCCGAGCCAAAAACATTCAGTACTTC. Encoded protein: CATSPRDRVFRAKNIQYF.

The V and J genes are TRBV10-2 and TRBJ2-1; 7 bases agree with TRBD2. The CDR3 consists of 15 residues. V lost 4 bases and J lost 10; bases outside the gene matches: 13. Germline V gene sequence: CDR1 WSHSY, CDR2 SAAADI. CDR3 residues: CASSGGVAGRGEQFF. The CDR3 coding sequence is TGCGCCAGCAGTGGTGGGGTTGCGGGGCGGGGGGAGCAGTTCTTC.

The chain has TRBV27 and TRBJ1-5, with D possibly matching TRBD1 (5 bases). The germline CDR1 and CDR2 sequences are MNHEY and SMNVEV (reference sequence). Trimming took 6 bases from V and 7 from J, leaving 13 bases between them. The CDR3 runs 13 residues. The CDR3, as DNA: TGTGCCAGCAGCGAGGCAGGGATCCAGCCCCAGCATTTT. It yields the protein CASSEAGIQPQHF.

This clone has a single count. The J gene is TRBJ1-1, the V gene TRBV3-1 (or the pseudogene TRBV3-2); the D is unclear. The CDR3 consists of 13 residues. The V end was cut by 0 bases, the J end by 8 bases, with 10 bases between. Germline CDR1 reads LGHDT; CDR2 reads YNNKEL (reference sequence). CDR3 sequence (DNA): TGTGCCAGCAGCCAAGATTTGGCGGAGGAAGCTTTCTTT. Translating it yields CASSQDLAEEAFF.

The genes are TRBV6-5 and TRBJ1-5; 8 bases align to TRBD1. Germline CDR1 reads MNHEY; CDR2 reads SVGAGI. This CDR3 contains 14 residues. The ends lost 6 bases at V and 6 bases at J; junction bases unmatched: 7. This chain's CDR3 is CASRPRGLGQPQHF. DNA of the CDR3: TGTGCCAGCAGACCCAGGGGGCTGGGTCAGCCCCAGCATTTT.

This sequence joins TRBV18 and TRBJ1-2, with no clear D. Trimming removed 6 bases from V and 2 bases from J, with 13 bases in between. This CDR3 spans 14 amino acids. The germline gives CDR1 KGHSH, CDR2 LQKENI. In DNA form, the CDR3 reads TGTGCCAGCTCCCCGGACGGAGGAAACTATGGCTACACCTTC. It specifies CASSPDGGNYGYTF.

Here the CDR3 reads CASSRGLAGELGYEQYF. CDR3 nucleotides: TGCGCCAGCAGCCGGGGACTAGCGGGAGAATTGGGCTACGAGCAGTACTTC. This chain connects TRBV5-1 to TRBJ2-7; 14 bases agree with TRBD2. The CDR3 length is 17 residues. The V gene end was trimmed by 4 bases and the J gene end by 3 bases; junction bases not matched to a gene: 9. From germline, CDR1 is SGHRS and CDR2 YFSETQ. The full variable domain, rest sourced from reference TRBV5-1 and TRBJ2-7, is KAGVTQTPRYLIKTRGQQVTLSCSPISGHRSVSWYQQTPGQGLQFLFEYFSETQRNKGNFPGRFSGRQFSNSRSEMNVSTLELGDSALYLCASSRGLAGELGYEQYFGPGTRLTVT.

This clone was seen once. The chain combines TRBV28 with TRBJ1-2, with TRBD1 matching over 10 bases. V gave up 4 bases and J gave up 0 bases; unmatched junction bases: 17. Per the germline V gene, CDR1 is MDHEN and CDR2 is SYDVKM. This CDR3 region has 20 residues. The CDR3 loop is CASSSQTYRQGAGANYGYTF. DNA of the CDR3: TGTGCCAGCAGTTCCCAAACCTATCGACAGGGGGCCGGTGCTAACTATGGCTACACCTTC.

The V call is TRBV30, the J call TRBJ1-5, with no clear D. V lost 1 base and J 1 base, leaving 5 bases between the germline ends. CDR3 size: 13 residues. Germline V gives CDR1 GTSNPN, CDR2 SVGIG (reference sequence). CDR3 loop: CAWSDTSNQPQHF. As DNA, the CDR3 is TGTGCCTGGAGTGACACGAGCAATCAGCCCCAGCATTTT.

The chain has TRBV5-1 and TRBJ2-5; 9 bases line up with TRBD2. V shed 0 bases, J shed 0 bases, and the junction held 0 bases outside the gene matches. Per germline, CDR1 SGHRS and CDR2 YFSETQ. The CDR3 totals 15 residues. CDR3 in amino acids: CASSLGLADQETQYF. As DNA, the CDR3 is TGCGCCAGCAGCTTGGGACTAGCGGACCAAGAGACCCAGTACTTC.

This clone occurred once. The V and J genes are TRBV5-1 and TRBJ2-1; the match to TRBD2 covers 10 bases. CDR1 SGHRS and CDR2 YFSETQ come from the germline V gene. The junction had 3 bases not matched to a gene; V was cut back by 2 bases and J by 4 bases. The CDR3 totals 15 residues. The CDR3 coding sequence is TGCGCCAGCAGCTTAACTAGCGGGGTTTACAATGAGCAGTTCTTC. This translates into CASSLTSGVYNEQFF.